The 5 T cell receptor beta chains reported below all come from one sample, sequenced in a study of blood T cells in healthy people across ages. A J-beta primer mix and a sample-barcoded 5' primer were used in a second PCR of roughly 7 to 12 cycles. One entry per CDR3 protein results from TCRdb running MiXCR on the 5' RACE reads. This table holds 1.5 million to 2 million distinct CDR3 sequences, about 50% found once. Material for sequencing was blood. These receptor sequences come from a woman aged 40 to 55 in good health.

This chain joins TRBV6-5 and TRBJ2-4, with D tentatively TRBD1 (5 bases). This CDR3 comprises 15 residues. V was pared by 2 bases and J by 0 bases, with 8 bases between. Germline CDR1 is MNHEY and CDR2 is SVGAGI. The CDR3 sequence is CASSYGALAKNIQYF. CDR3 DNA sequence: TGTGCCAGCAGTTACGGGGCGCTAGCCAAAAACATTCAGTACTTC.

The chain uses TRBV7-6 and TRBJ1-5, with 8 bases that match TRBD1. Germline trimming cut 5 bases from V and 4 bases from J; bases unmatched to any gene: 13. CDR3 length equals 17 residues. In germline, CDR1 is SGHVS, CDR2 FNYEAQ. The CDR3 is CASSKGPATGVNQPQHF. Here the CDR3 DNA reads TGTGCCAGCAGCAAAGGACCCGCGACAGGGGTAAATCAGCCCCAGCATTTT. The variable domain in full, with the rest retrieved from reference TRBV7-6 and TRBJ1-5, is GAGVSQSPRYKVTKRGQDVALRCDPISGHVSLYWYRQALGQGPEFLTYFNYEAQQDKSGLPNDRFSAERPEGSISTLTIQRTEQRDSAMYRCASSKGPATGVNQPQHFGDGTRLSIL.

The genes are TRBV4-1 and TRBJ2-4; D is perhaps TRBD1 (7 bases). The CDR3 sequence is 15 residues long. CDR1 and CDR2 (germline): MGHRA, YSYEKL. V was cut by 0 bases and J by 7 bases, with 13 bases left in between. The CDR3 nucleotides are TGCGCCAGCAGCCAAGATGGAGCAGGGGGGAACATTCAGTACTTC. Translating it yields CASSQDGAGGNIQYF.

This clonotype has just a few counts. The chain couples TRBV20-1 to TRBJ2-5, with 11 bases matching TRBD2. The J segment lost 4 bases and the V segment lost 1 base, leaving 8 bases of the junction unmatched. This CDR3 is built from 16 residues. Germline CDR1 and CDR2: DFQATT and SNEGSKA (reference sequence). Here the CDR3 DNA reads TGCAGTGCTAGAGGCCCTAGCGGGGGGTATAGAGAGACCCAGTACTTC. Its translation is CSARGPSGGYRETQYF.

Only a few counts were recorded for this clonotype. The gene calls are TRBV2 and TRBJ2-6, with TRBD1 as a possible D gene (5 bases). Germline V gives CDR1 SNHLY, CDR2 FYNNEI. V was pared by 7 bases and J by 0 bases, with 25 bases between. This CDR3 region has 20 residues. In DNA, the CDR3 is TGTGCCAGCACGAGGATAGGGGAATTTCAATTAGGCTCTGGGGCCAACGTCCTGACTTTC. This sequence encodes CASTRIGEFQLGSGANVLTF.